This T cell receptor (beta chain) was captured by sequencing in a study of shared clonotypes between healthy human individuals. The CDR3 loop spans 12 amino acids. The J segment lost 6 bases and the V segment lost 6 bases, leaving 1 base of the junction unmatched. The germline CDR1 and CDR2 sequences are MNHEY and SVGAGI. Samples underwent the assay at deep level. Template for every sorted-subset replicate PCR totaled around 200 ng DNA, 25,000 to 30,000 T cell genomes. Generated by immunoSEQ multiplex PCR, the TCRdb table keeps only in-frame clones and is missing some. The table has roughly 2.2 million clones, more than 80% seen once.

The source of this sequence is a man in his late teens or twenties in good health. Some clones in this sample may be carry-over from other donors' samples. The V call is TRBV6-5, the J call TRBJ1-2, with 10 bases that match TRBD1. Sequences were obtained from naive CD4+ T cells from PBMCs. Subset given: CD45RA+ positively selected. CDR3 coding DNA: TGTGCCAGCAGGGGACAGGGGAATGGCTACACCTTC. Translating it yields CASRGQGNGYTF.